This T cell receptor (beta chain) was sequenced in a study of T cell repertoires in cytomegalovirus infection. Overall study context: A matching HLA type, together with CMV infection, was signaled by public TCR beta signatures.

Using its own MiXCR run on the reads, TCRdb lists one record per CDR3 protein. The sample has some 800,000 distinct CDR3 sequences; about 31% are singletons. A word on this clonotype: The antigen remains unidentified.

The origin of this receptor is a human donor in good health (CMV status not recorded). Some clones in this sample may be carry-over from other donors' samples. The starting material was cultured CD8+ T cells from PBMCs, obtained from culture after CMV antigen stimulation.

CDR3 coding DNA: TGTGCCAGCAGCGTAGTGGCTGGGGATTACGACGAGCAGTACTTC. Its translation is CASSVVAGDYDEQYF. The chain carries TRBV9 and TRBJ2-7; D remains unclear. This CDR3 spans 15 amino acids. Trimming took off 0 bases at V and 5 bases at J, with 15 bases between the two ends. Germline values: CDR1 SGDLS, CDR2 YYNGEE.